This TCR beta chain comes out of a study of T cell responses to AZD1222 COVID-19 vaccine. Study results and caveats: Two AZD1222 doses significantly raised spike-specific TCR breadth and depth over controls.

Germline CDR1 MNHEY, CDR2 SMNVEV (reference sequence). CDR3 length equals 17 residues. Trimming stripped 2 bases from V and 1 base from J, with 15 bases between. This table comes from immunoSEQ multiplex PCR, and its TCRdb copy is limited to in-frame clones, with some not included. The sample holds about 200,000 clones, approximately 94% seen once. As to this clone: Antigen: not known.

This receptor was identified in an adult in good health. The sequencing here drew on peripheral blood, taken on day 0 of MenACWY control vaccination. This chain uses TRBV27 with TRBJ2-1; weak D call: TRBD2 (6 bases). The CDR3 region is CASSLRDSRQSYNEQFF. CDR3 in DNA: TGTGCCAGCAGTTTACGGGACTCTCGTCAATCCTACAATGAGCAGTTCTTC.